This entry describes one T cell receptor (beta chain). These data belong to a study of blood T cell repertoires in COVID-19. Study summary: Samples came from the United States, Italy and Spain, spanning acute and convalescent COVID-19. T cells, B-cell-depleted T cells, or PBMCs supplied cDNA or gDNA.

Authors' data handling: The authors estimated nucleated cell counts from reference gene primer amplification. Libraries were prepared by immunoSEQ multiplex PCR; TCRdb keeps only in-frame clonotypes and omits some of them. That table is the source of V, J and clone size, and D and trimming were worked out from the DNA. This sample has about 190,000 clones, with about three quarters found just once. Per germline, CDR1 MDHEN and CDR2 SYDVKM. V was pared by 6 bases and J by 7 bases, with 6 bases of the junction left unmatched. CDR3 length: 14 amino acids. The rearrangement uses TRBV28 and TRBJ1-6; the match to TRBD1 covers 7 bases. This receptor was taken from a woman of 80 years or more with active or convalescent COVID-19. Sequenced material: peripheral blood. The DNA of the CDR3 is TGTGCCAGCAGATGGACAGGCGGAAATTCACCCCTCCACTTT. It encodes CASRWTGGNSPLHF.